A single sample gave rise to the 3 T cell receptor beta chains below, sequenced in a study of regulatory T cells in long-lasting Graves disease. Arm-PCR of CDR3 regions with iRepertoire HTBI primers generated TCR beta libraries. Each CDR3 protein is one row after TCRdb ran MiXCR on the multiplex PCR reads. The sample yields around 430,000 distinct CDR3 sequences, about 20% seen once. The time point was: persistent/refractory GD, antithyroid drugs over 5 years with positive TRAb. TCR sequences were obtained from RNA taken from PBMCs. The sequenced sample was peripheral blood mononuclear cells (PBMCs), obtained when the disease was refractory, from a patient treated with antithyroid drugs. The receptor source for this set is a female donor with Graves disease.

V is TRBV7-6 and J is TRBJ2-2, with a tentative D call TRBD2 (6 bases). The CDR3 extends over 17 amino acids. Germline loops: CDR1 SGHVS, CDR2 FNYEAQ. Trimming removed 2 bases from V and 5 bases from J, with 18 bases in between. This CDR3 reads CASSLIGLAPETGELFF. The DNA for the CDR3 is TGTGCCAGCAGCTTAATCGGGCTAGCGCCAGAGACCGGGGAGCTGTTTTTT.

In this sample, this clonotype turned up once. The CDR3: CASSQVGTYGYTF. DNA for the CDR3: TGCGCCAGCAGCCAAGTAGGAACTTACGGCTACACCTTC. The V call is TRBV4-1, the J call TRBJ1-2; D is unclear. Trimming left V 1 base short and J 8 bases short, with 11 bases between. The germline V gene encodes CDR1 MGHRA and CDR2 YSYEKL. This CDR3 contains 13 residues.

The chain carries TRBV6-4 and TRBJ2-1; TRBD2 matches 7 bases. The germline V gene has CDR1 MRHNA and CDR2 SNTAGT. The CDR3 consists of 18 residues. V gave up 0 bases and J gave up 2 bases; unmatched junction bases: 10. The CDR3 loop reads CASSDSYQAGVPYNEQFF. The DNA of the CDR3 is TGTGCCAGCAGTGACTCGTACCAGGCGGGAGTCCCCTACAATGAGCAGTTCTTC.